The 18 T cell receptor beta chains presented below share a single source sample, sequenced in a study of early stage breast cancer tumors. TCRdb's table, derived via immunoSEQ multiplex PCR, lists solely in-frame clones and lacks some. The sample contains tens of thousands of clones, roughly 80% of which appear only once. Sequenced material: blood. These receptors were obtained from a person in their sixties or seventies with breast cancer.

Comments on this clone: Additional DNA sequences in this sample encode the identical CDR3. The chain carries TRBV7-9 and TRBJ1-1; 7 bases align to TRBD1. CDR1 SEHNR and CDR2 FQNEAQ come from the germline V gene (reference sequence). The CDR3 is 15 residues long. Trimming removed 3 bases from V and 8 bases from J; junction bases left unmatched: 12. CDR3 sequence: CASSLGQWDASEAFF. The CDR3 DNA reads TGTGCCAGCAGCTTGGGACAGTGGGATGCCTCCGAAGCTTTCTTT.

The chain recombines TRBV5-1 with TRBJ2-1, with a weak D call TRBD2 (5 bases). The CDR3 runs to 12 residues. Germline CDR1 reads SGHRS; CDR2 reads YFSETQ. Between the trimmed V and J ends, which lost 4 bases and 10 bases, there was a span of 12 bases. The CDR3 DNA sequence: TGCGCCAGCAGCCTAGACCGAGGGGAGCAGTTCTTC. It yields the protein CASSLDRGEQFF.

This clone was recorded once. This rearrangement joins TRBV19 to TRBJ1-2; tentatively, D is TRBD1 (5 bases). V was cut by 7 bases and J by 2 bases, with 20 bases left in between. The V gene's germline CDR1 is LNHDA and CDR2 SQIVND (reference sequence). This CDR3 has 16 amino acids. The CDR3 loop is CASTNIWGQGNYGYTF. The DNA of the CDR3 is TGTGCCAGTACCAACATATGGGGTCAGGGAAACTATGGCTACACCTTC.

V usage is TRBV19 and J usage is TRBJ1-5, with 7 positions matching TRBD1. V trimming: 4 bases; J trimming: 0 bases; junction bases outside the gene matches: 12. Per germline, CDR1 LNHDA and CDR2 SQIVND (reference sequence). This CDR3 is 18 amino acids long. This chain's CDR3 is CASSTRGTAHYSNQPQHF. Here the CDR3 DNA reads TGTGCCAGTAGTACCCGCGGGACAGCACATTATAGCAATCAGCCCCAGCATTTT. Variable domain in full (rest from reference TRBV19 and TRBJ1-5): DGGITQSPKYLFRKEGQNVTLSCEQNLNHDAMYWYRQDPGQGLRLIYYSQIVNDFQKGDIAEGYSVSREKKESFPLTVTSAQKNPTAFYLCASSTRGTAHYSNQPQHFGDGTRLSIL.

The chain links TRBV27 to TRBJ2-7, with TRBD1 matching over 12 bases. The germline V gene has CDR1 MNHEY and CDR2 SMNVEV (reference sequence). J was trimmed by 5 bases and V by 4 bases; bases with no gene match: 6. This CDR3 is built from 15 residues. CDR3 region: CASSSGQGALNEQYF. The DNA for the CDR3 is TGTGCCAGCAGTTCGGGACAGGGGGCTTTGAACGAGCAGTACTTC.

This clone occurred once. The V gene is TRBV6-5, the J gene TRBJ1-1; D is unresolved. CDR1 MNHEY and CDR2 SVGAGI come from the germline V gene. Deletions cut 6 bases from V and 5 bases from J, with 10 bases between. The CDR3 loop spans 12 amino acids. The CDR3 nucleotides are TGTGCCAGCAGCCGGGGTGGGACTGAAGCTTTCTTT. Translating gives CASSRGGTEAFF.

This clone occurred a few times. The V and J genes are TRBV5-4 and TRBJ1-1, with a tentative D call TRBD1 (6 bases). V lost 2 bases, J lost 5 bases, and 16 bases lay in between. This CDR3 comprises 15 residues. Germline CDR1 is SGHNT and CDR2 is YYREEE (reference sequence). The CDR3 spells CASSLQLGARTEAFF. Written as DNA, the CDR3 is TGTGCCAGCAGCTTACAGTTGGGGGCTAGGACTGAAGCTTTCTTT.

CDR3 nucleotides: TGTGCCAGCAGCCGCTTCACTAGGACTGGGGCCAACGTCCTGACTTTC. Its translation: CASSRFTRTGANVLTF. The chain has TRBV7-2 and TRBJ2-6; D might be TRBD2 (5 bases). The germline V gene has CDR1 SGHTA and CDR2 FQGNSA. CDR3 length equals 16 residues. The germline V and J ends were trimmed by 5 bases and 2 bases, with 13 bases remaining between them.

This chain connects TRBV28 to TRBJ2-5; 7 bases map to TRBD2. J was trimmed by 0 bases and V by 2 bases; bases with no gene match: 6. Germline V gives CDR1 MDHEN, CDR2 SYDVKM. This CDR3 has 16 amino acids. CDR3 in DNA: TGTGCCAGCAGTTTAGGGGGGGAGACGTACCAAGAGACCCAGTACTTC. This gives the protein CASSLGGETYQETQYF.

A few counts support this clone. The CDR3 reads CASSQGILAGGSYEQYF. CDR3 DNA: TGTGCCAGCAGCCAAGGGATACTAGCGGGAGGTTCCTACGAGCAGTACTTC. This sequence joins TRBV14 and TRBJ2-7; the match to TRBD2 covers 12 bases. CDR3 length: 17 amino acids. Unmatched junction bases numbered 5, after V lost 1 base and J lost 1 base. Germline assignment: CDR1 SGHDN and CDR2 FVKESK.

This chain joins TRBV2 and TRBJ1-5, with D maybe TRBD1 (6 bases). CDR3 length equals 14 residues. The V end was cut by 5 bases, the J end by 4 bases, with 12 bases between. Germline V gives CDR1 SNHLY, CDR2 FYNNEI. This CDR3 reads CASSLDSRNQPQHF. The CDR3 coding sequence is TGTGCCAGCAGTCTGGACAGCCGTAATCAGCCCCAGCATTTT.

The chain employs TRBV19 and TRBJ2-1; 7 bases match TRBD2. From germline, CDR1 is LNHDA and CDR2 SQIVND (reference sequence). With 6 bases clipped from V and 7 bases from J, the junction kept 12 bases outside the gene matches. The CDR3 is made up of 15 amino acids. The CDR3 loop is CASRSPAGAINEQFF. The CDR3 nucleotides are TGTGCCAGTAGATCCCCGGCGGGAGCTATAAATGAGCAGTTCTTC.

CDR3: CASSPLPGQGYEQYF. In DNA form, the CDR3 reads TGCGCCAGCAGCCCGCTCCCTGGGCAGGGGTACGAGCAGTACTTC. V usage is TRBV4-1 and J usage is TRBJ2-7; tentative D call: TRBD1 (6 bases). Trimming removed 4 bases from V and 4 bases from J, with 17 bases in between. Germline V gene lookup returns CDR1 MGHRA and CDR2 YSYEKL. CDR3 length: 15 residues.

The CDR3 spells CASSLSRQGDTGELFF. CDR3 bases: TGCGCCAGCAGCTTGAGCCGACAGGGGGACACCGGGGAGCTGTTTTTT. The chain has TRBV5-1 and TRBJ2-2; 9 bases align to TRBD1. V was clipped by 1 base and J by 3 bases; unmatched bases: 4. This CDR3 has 16 amino acids. Germline-derived CDR1 and CDR2 are SGHRS and YFSETQ. The full variable domain, its missing parts supplied by reference TRBV5-1 and TRBJ2-2, is KAGVTQTPRYLIKTRGQQVTLSCSPISGHRSVSWYQQTPGQGLQFLFEYFSETQRNKGNFPGRFSGRQFSNSRSEMNVSTLELGDSALYLCASSLSRQGDTGELFFGEGSRLTVL.

This chain joins TRBV5-1 and TRBJ2-7, with 13 bases lining up with TRBD2. The CDR3 has 14 amino acids. Unmatched junction bases numbered 1, after V lost 3 bases and J lost 4 bases. The germline V gene encodes CDR1 SGHRS and CDR2 YFSETQ. The CDR3 here is CASSWTSGSYEQYF. The CDR3 nucleotides are TGCGCCAGCAGCTGGACTAGCGGGAGTTACGAGCAGTACTTC.

This clone has more than one count but fewer than ten. The rearrangement links TRBV4-2 to TRBJ1-2; D is unresolved. CDR1 LGHNA and CDR2 YNFKEQ come from the germline V gene. The CDR3 is 12 amino acids. V shed 0 bases and J shed 8 bases, with 7 bases lying between them. This chain's CDR3 is CASSQDWEGYTF. DNA of the CDR3: TGTGCCAGCAGCCAAGACTGGGAGGGCTACACCTTC.

The chain employs TRBV6-1 and TRBJ2-2, with 11 bases matching TRBD1. This CDR3 has 17 amino acids. The V segment lost 2 bases and the J segment 6 bases; nucleotides outside the gene matches: 8. CDR1 MNHNS and CDR2 SASEGT come from the germline V gene. CDR3 in DNA: TGTGCCAGCAGTGAAAGGGCCGGGACAGGGGGGGCCGGGGAGCTGTTTTTT. This sequence encodes CASSERAGTGGAGELFF.

This sequence joins TRBV15 and TRBJ2-7, with 7 bases matching TRBD1. CDR1 and CDR2 (germline): LNHNV, YYDKDF (reference sequence). This CDR3 region has 14 residues. Trimming removed 3 bases from V and 0 bases from J; junction bases left unmatched: 2. The CDR3 DNA is TGTGCCACCAGCAGCCGGGACAGCTCCTACGAGCAGTACTTC. This encodes CATSSRDSSYEQYF.